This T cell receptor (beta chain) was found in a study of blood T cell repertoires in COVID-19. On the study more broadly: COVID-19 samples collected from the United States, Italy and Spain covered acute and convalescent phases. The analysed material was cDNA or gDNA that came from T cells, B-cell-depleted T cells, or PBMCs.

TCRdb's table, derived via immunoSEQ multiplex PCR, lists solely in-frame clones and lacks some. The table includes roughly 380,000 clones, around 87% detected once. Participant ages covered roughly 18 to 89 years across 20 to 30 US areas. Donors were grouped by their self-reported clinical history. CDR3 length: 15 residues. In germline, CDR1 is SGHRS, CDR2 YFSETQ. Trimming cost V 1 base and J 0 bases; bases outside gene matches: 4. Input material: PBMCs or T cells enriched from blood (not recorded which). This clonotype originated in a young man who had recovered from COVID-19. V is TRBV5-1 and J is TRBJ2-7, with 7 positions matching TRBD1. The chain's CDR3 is CASSLTGVSSYEQYF. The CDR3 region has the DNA TGCGCCAGCAGCTTGACAGGGGTGAGCTCCTACGAGCAGTACTTC.